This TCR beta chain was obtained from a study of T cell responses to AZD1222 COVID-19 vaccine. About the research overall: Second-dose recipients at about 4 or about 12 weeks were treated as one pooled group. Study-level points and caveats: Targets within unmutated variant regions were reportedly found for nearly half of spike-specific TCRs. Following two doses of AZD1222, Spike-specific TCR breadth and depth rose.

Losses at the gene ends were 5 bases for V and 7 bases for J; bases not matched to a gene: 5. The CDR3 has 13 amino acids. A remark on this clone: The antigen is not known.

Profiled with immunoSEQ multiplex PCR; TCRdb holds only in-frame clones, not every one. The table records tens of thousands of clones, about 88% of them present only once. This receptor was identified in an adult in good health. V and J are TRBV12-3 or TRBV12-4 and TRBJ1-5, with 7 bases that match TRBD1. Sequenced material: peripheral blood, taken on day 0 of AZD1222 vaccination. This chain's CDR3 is CASSDRAGQPQHF. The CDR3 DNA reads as TGTGCCAGCAGTGACAGGGCTGGACAGCCCCAGCATTTT.